The 10 T cell receptor beta chains below all came from one sample that was sequenced in a study of beta chain features in type 1 diabetes. Reverse transcribing all isolated RNA meant expressed TCRB transcripts were sequenced. The data were produced by immunoSEQ multiplex PCR, yet TCRdb's version contains in-frame clones alone and is incomplete. The data show about 410,000 clones, approximately 15% seen once. The sequenced sample was naive CD4+ T cells from blood. These receptors were collected from a man aged 25-45 years in good health.

There are a few counts of this clone. CDR3 DNA: TGTGCCTGGAGTGTACTTCATGCAGATACGCAGTATTTT. It is translated as CAWSVLHADTQYF. The chain couples TRBV30 to TRBJ2-3, with unresolved D. Germline V gene lookup returns CDR1 GTSNPN and CDR2 SVGIG (reference sequence). The CDR3 covers 13 residues. Trimming cost V 0 bases and J 4 bases, with 8 bases left between them.

This chain joins TRBV7-9 and TRBJ2-2, with 12 bases matching TRBD2. In germline, CDR1 is SEHNR, CDR2 FQNEAQ (reference sequence). The CDR3 spans 15 residues. V dropped 8 bases and J dropped 6; count of bases not matched to a gene: 7. This chain's CDR3 is CASELAGGRAGELFF. The CDR3 DNA is TGTGCCAGCGAGCTAGCGGGAGGGCGAGCCGGGGAGCTGTTTTTT.

The chain has TRBV30 and TRBJ1-2, with D perhaps matching TRBD1 (6 bases). Germline lookup yields CDR1 GTSNPN and CDR2 SVGIG (reference sequence). The V end lost 2 bases, the J end lost 11 bases, and 12 bases lay between the germline ends. This CDR3 has 11 amino acids. The CDR3 coding sequence is TGTGCCTGGAGTTTACAGGGTCATTACACCTTC. Encoded protein: CAWSLQGHYTF.

In regard to this clone: This same CDR3 is encoded by further DNA sequences in the sample. V usage is TRBV20-1 and J usage is TRBJ1-1; no firm D call. The CDR3 totals 11 residues. V shed 4 bases and J shed 0 bases, with 3 bases lying between them. Germline lookup yields CDR1 DFQATT and CDR2 SNEGSKA (reference sequence). CDR3 DNA: TGCAGTGCTAAGGTGAACACTGAAGCTTTCTTT. This codes for CSAKVNTEAFF.

This rearrangement joins TRBV29-1 to TRBJ2-6, with TRBD1 as a possible D gene (6 bases). Germline V lookup: CDR1 SQVTM, CDR2 ANQGSEA. The CDR3 has 16 amino acids. Trimming took 4 bases from V and 6 from J, leaving 19 bases between them. This CDR3 is CSVVPTGLALANVLTF. The CDR3 nucleotides read TGCAGCGTTGTTCCGACAGGTTTGGCATTGGCCAACGTCCTGACTTTC.

The DNA for the CDR3 is TGTGCCAGCAGTTTTCGGGCAGGGGGCGATACGCAGTATTTT. Protein product: CASSFRAGGDTQYF. The V call is TRBV28, the J call TRBJ2-3; 8 nucleotides align to TRBD1. Unmatched junction bases numbered 5, after V lost 3 bases and J lost 6 bases. Germline V gives CDR1 MDHEN, CDR2 SYDVKM. The CDR3 covers 14 residues.

This sequence joins TRBV4-3 and TRBJ1-6; D unresolved. The germline gives CDR1 LGHNA, CDR2 YSLEER. CDR3 length equals 15 residues. The V end lost 0 bases, the J end lost 2 bases, and 5 bases lay between the germline ends. CDR3: CASSQEGAYNSPLHF. Here the CDR3 DNA reads TGCGCCAGCAGCCAAGAAGGCGCCTATAATTCACCCCTCCACTTT.

This chain uses TRBV6-1 with TRBJ2-5, with D perhaps TRBD2 (6 bases). Looked up from germline, CDR1 is MNHNS and CDR2 is SASEGT. Trimming shortened V by 5 bases and J by 3 bases, and 13 bases separated the two germline ends. This CDR3 has 14 residues. Here the CDR3 reads CASSSGVAEETQYF. CDR3 coding DNA: TGTGCCAGCAGTTCGGGGGTAGCGGAAGAGACCCAGTACTTC.

This clone has more than one count but fewer than ten. The chain links TRBV4-3 to TRBJ1-4; unclear D gene. Germline CDR1 reads LGHNA; CDR2 reads YSLEER. V dropped 0 bases and J dropped 10 bases, with 6 bases sitting between them. This CDR3 spans 12 amino acids. CDR3 bases: TGCGCCAGCAGCCAAGAAAGAGGAAAACTGTTTTTT. Protein sequence: CASSQERGKLFF.

Worth noting for this clone: One end of the junction is discordant with germline, which a read error may explain. V and J are TRBV29-1 and TRBJ1-2, with D perhaps TRBD1 (5 bases). This CDR3 has 10 residues. Germline lookup yields CDR1 SQVTM and CDR2 ANQGSEA. The CDR3: CSVDRDSHFF. In nucleotides, the CDR3 is TGCAGCGTTGACCGGGACTCCCACTTCTTC. Looking up the rest from reference TRBV29-1 and TRBJ1-2 gives the full variable domain: SAVISQKPSRDICQRGTSLTIQCQVDSQVTMMFWYRQQPGQSLTLIATANQGSEATYESGFVIDKFPISRPNLTFSTLTVSNMSPEDSSIYLCSVDRDSHFFGSGTRLTVV.